Below are 29 T cell receptor beta chains sequenced from a single sample in a study of T cells in Graves' hyperthyroidism and ophthalmopathy. It was RNA transcripts that yielded the amplified TCR beta CDR3 regions. With the HTBI primer set, the TCR CDR3 went through a first round of RT-PCR. TCRdb called the multiplex PCR reads again in MiXCR, with one record for every CDR3 protein. This repertoire shows under 650,000 distinct CDR3 sequences, about a sixth found once; its top ten account for 3.8%. Material for sequencing was blood. Every receptor here comes from a woman aged 25 to 39 with Graves' hyperthyroidism.

The chain is built from TRBV28 and TRBJ2-2; 9 bases fit TRBD2. With 6 bases clipped from V and 7 bases from J, the junction kept 12 bases outside the gene matches. The CDR3 is 16 residues long. The germline CDR1 and CDR2 sequences are MDHEN and SYDVKM. CDR3 in DNA: TGTGCCAGCAGGCATCTTGCGGGAGGGAATGACGGGGAGCTGTTTTTT. Encoded protein: CASRHLAGGNDGELFF.

This clonotype was seen ten or more times. V usage is TRBV20-1 and J usage is TRBJ2-4; the D is unclear. Germline assignment: CDR1 DFQATT and CDR2 SNEGSKA (reference sequence). The CDR3 spans 13 residues. Trimming took 3 bases from V and 6 from J, leaving 12 bases between them. The CDR3 loop is CSARDQIGNIQYF. The CDR3, as DNA: TGCAGTGCTAGGGACCAAATAGGAAACATTCAGTACTTC.

This clonotype was seen a handful of times. The CDR3 loop is CASSERDRLLETQYF. For the CDR3, the DNA is TGTGCCAGCAGTGAACGGGACCGCTTGCTCGAGACCCAGTACTTC. The gene calls are TRBV25-1 and TRBJ2-5; D tentatively reads TRBD1 or TRBD2 (5 bases each). Trimming pared 2 bases from V and 5 bases from J, leaving 15 bases between. Germline values: CDR1 MGHDK, CDR2 SYGVNS. This CDR3 is 15 amino acids long.

In its sample, this clonotype was seen many times. The rearrangement joins TRBV7-6 to TRBJ2-7; 13 nucleotides line up with TRBD2. CDR1 is SGHVS, CDR2 FNYEAQ, per germline. The CDR3 runs to 17 residues. V lost 4 bases and J lost 5; bases outside the gene matches: 11. CDR3 sequence reads: CASSSETSGRLSHEQYF. The CDR3 coding sequence is TGTGCCAGCAGCTCCGAGACTAGCGGGAGGCTGAGCCACGAGCAGTACTTC.

This clonotype was recorded only once. The chain uses TRBV19 and TRBJ1-2; tentative D call: TRBD1 (6 bases). V lost 6 bases to trimming and J lost 8 bases, with 10 bases between them. This CDR3 comprises 11 residues. Germline assignment: CDR1 LNHDA and CDR2 SQIVND (reference sequence). The CDR3 DNA is TGTGCCAGTAGCTATGGACAGGGCTACACCTTC. Its translation: CASSYGQGYTF.

This clonotype has a count of ten or more. The chain has TRBV3-1 and TRBJ2-7; D not resolved. Trimming stripped 0 bases from V and 0 bases from J, with 9 bases between. The CDR3 has 15 residues. Germline V lookup: CDR1 LGHDT, CDR2 YNNKEL (reference sequence). The CDR3 coding sequence is TGTGCCAGCAGCCAAGATCTTCCTGACTCCTACGAGCAGTACTTC. This sequence encodes CASSQDLPDSYEQYF.

A few counts support this clonotype. This chain joins TRBV5-1 and TRBJ2-7; no clear D gene. The CDR3 is 13 amino acids. The V gene's germline CDR1 is SGHRS and CDR2 YFSETQ. Between the trimmed V and J ends, which lost 1 base and 4 bases, there was a span of 9 bases. The CDR3 DNA is TGCGCCAGCAGCTTGATGGCTGGGTACGAGCAGTACTTC. Its protein is CASSLMAGYEQYF.

CDR3 sequence reads: CASSQARKGGYTF. The CDR3 bases are TGTGCCAGCAGCCAAGCCCGGAAGGGTGGCTACACCTTC. The chain is built from TRBV3-1 and TRBJ1-2; the D is unclear. V lost 1 base, J lost 7 bases, and 10 bases lay in between. This CDR3 contains 13 residues. CDR1 and CDR2 from the germline V gene are LGHDT and YNNKEL (reference sequence).

The table lists this clonotype with many counts. J is TRBJ1-6 and V is TRBV28, with a weak D call TRBD1 (6 bases). The CDR3 consists of 15 residues. V was clipped by 4 bases and J by 6 bases, with 13 bases between them. Germline assignment: CDR1 MDHEN and CDR2 SYDVKM. This CDR3 is CASSSATGSNSPLHF. For the CDR3, the DNA is TGTGCCAGCAGTTCCGCCACAGGGAGTAATTCACCCCTCCACTTT.

As DNA, the CDR3 is TGTGCCAGCAGCCAAACCGGACAGGGGGCTCACAATGAGCAGTTCTTC. It yields the protein CASSQTGQGAHNEQFF. This sequence joins TRBV11-2 and TRBJ2-1; 11 bases are a match to TRBD1. Germline CDR1 and CDR2: SGHAT and FQNNGV. The CDR3 length is 16 residues. V was clipped by 5 bases and J by 5 bases; unmatched bases: 8.

Notes on this clonotype: A much larger clonotype is one base distant, so this may be a read error. This chain uses TRBV28 with TRBJ2-1; D unclear. This CDR3 has 15 amino acids. In germline, CDR1 is MDHEN, CDR2 SYDVKM. The CDR3, as DNA: TGTACCAGCAGTTCAGCGTACCTCACCTACAATGAGCAGTTCTTC. Translating it yields CTSSSAYLTYNEQFF. Together with reference TRBV28 and TRBJ2-1, the CDR3 gives the full variable domain: DVKVTQSSRYLVKRTGEKVFLECVQDMDHENMFWYRQDPGLGLRLIYFSYDVKMKEKGDIPEGYSVSREKKERFSLILESASTNQTSMYLCTSSSAYLTYNEQFFGPGTRLTVL.

This clonotype was seen a handful of times. V is TRBV19 and J is TRBJ2-7; D might be TRBD1 or TRBD2, each matching 5 bases. In germline, CDR1 is LNHDA, CDR2 SQIVND (reference sequence). This CDR3 has 13 residues. Trimming pared 3 bases from V and 1 base from J, leaving 7 bases between. CDR3 in amino acids: CASSMGESYEQYF. CDR3 DNA sequence: TGTGCCAGTAGTATGGGGGAATCCTACGAGCAGTACTTC.

This clonotype was picked up many times. The J gene is TRBJ1-2, the V gene TRBV5-1; 7 nucleotides match TRBD1. V was pared by 4 bases and J by 6 bases, with 3 bases of the junction left unmatched. This CDR3 has 12 amino acids. CDR1 and CDR2 (germline): SGHRS, YFSETQ. The CDR3 loop reads CASSARGNGYTF. CDR3 nucleotides: TGCGCCAGCAGCGCCAGGGGGAATGGCTACACCTTC.

This clonotype was observed a handful of times. A much more abundant neighbour one base away suggests this may be a read error. The chain uses TRBV28 and TRBJ2-4; TRBD1 matches at 7 bases. From germline, CDR1 is MDHEN and CDR2 SYDVKM. The CDR3 sequence is 13 residues long. CDR3 protein: CVSSSRQGYIQYF. Here the CDR3 DNA reads TGTGTCAGCAGTTCTCGACAGGGCTACATTCAGTACTTC.

This clonotype was recorded at least ten times. This chain links TRBV2 with TRBJ2-1; TRBD1 matches 8 bases. The CDR3 runs 14 residues. Germline CDR1 reads SNHLY; CDR2 reads FYNNEI. Germline trimming cut 6 bases from V and 4 bases from J; bases unmatched to any gene: 5. The CDR3 DNA is TGTGCCAGCAGCTTGACAGGGGCGTACAATGAGCAGTTCTTC. This sequence encodes CASSLTGAYNEQFF.

This clonotype showed up many times. The chain employs TRBV12-3 or TRBV12-4 and TRBJ2-2, with D possibly matching TRBD1 (5 bases). CDR3 length equals 15 residues. V was shortened by 3 bases and J by 3 bases, with 11 bases between the two germline ends. The CDR3 DNA is TGTGCCAGCAGTTTCCAGGGTGTGGACACCGGGGAGCTGTTTTTT. This translates into CASSFQGVDTGELFF.

Ten or more counts support this clonotype. The chain couples TRBV12-3 or TRBV12-4 to TRBJ2-2; no definite D call. The CDR3 extends over 14 amino acids. V was pared by 0 bases and J by 4 bases, with 6 bases between. CDR3 residues: CASSLAASTGELFF. The CDR3 region has the DNA TGTGCCAGCAGTTTAGCGGCTAGCACCGGGGAGCTGTTTTTT.

This clonotype was counted ten times or more. The J gene is TRBJ1-5, the V gene TRBV7-2, with D perhaps matching TRBD1 (6 bases). V was shortened by 5 bases and J by 7 bases, with 24 bases between the two germline ends. This CDR3 is 17 amino acids long. Germline-derived CDR1 and CDR2 are SGHTA and FQGNSA. CDR3 bases: TGTGCCAGCAGCCCTTCATCGTTAACTAACAGGGTCCAGCCCCAGCATTTT. It yields the protein CASSPSSLTNRVQPQHF.

This clonotype was seen many times. The V and J genes are TRBV7-2 and TRBJ2-7, with D hard to call. V was shortened by 3 bases and J by 2 bases, with 14 bases between the two germline ends. Germline lookup yields CDR1 SGHTA and CDR2 FQGNSA. The CDR3 contains 15 residues. In nucleotides, the CDR3 is TGTGCCAGCAGCTTGATGGCGCTCGAGGCCTACGAGCAGTACTTC. It is translated as CASSLMALEAYEQYF.

This clonotype was counted ten times or more. This chain joins TRBV5-1 and TRBJ2-1, with D perhaps given as TRBD1 or TRBD2 (5 bases each). Germline V lookup: CDR1 SGHRS, CDR2 YFSETQ. Trimming stripped 0 bases from V and 0 bases from J, with 10 bases between. This CDR3 region has 16 residues. The CDR3 spells CASSLGGTNSYNEQFF. CDR3 coding DNA: TGCGCCAGCAGCTTGGGAGGGACCAACTCCTACAATGAGCAGTTCTTC. Supplemented by reference TRBV5-1 and TRBJ2-1, the full variable domain reads KAGVTQTPRYLIKTRGQQVTLSCSPISGHRSVSWYQQTPGQGLQFLFEYFSETQRNKGNFPGRFSGRQFSNSRSEMNVSTLELGDSALYLCASSLGGTNSYNEQFFGPGTRLTVL.

This clonotype was detected many times. This rearrangement joins TRBV6-2 or TRBV6-3 to TRBJ2-7; D is uncertain. This CDR3 is built from 20 residues. Germline CDR1 is MNHEY and CDR2 is SVGEGT. V lost 0 bases, J lost 2 bases, and 26 bases lay in between. This CDR3 reads CASSYSLYPIHRIPTYEQYF. DNA for the CDR3: TGTGCCAGCAGTTACTCGCTCTACCCAATTCATCGGATCCCAACCTACGAGCAGTACTTC.

This clonotype appeared a few times. The chain couples TRBV4-2 to TRBJ2-7, with 13 bases fitting TRBD2. The CDR3 sequence is 17 residues long. V lost 4 bases, J lost 5 bases, and 11 bases stayed unmatched. Germline values: CDR1 LGHNA, CDR2 YNFKEQ. CDR3 nucleotides: TGTGCCAGCAGCCCAACATCCGGGACTAGCGGGATTGACGAGCAGTACTTC. Its protein is CASSPTSGTSGIDEQYF.

The V and J genes are TRBV27 and TRBJ2-1; TRBD2 agrees at 10 bases. This CDR3 region has 16 residues. Germline-derived CDR1 and CDR2 are MNHEY and SMNVEV (reference sequence). V trimming: 5 bases; J trimming: 5 bases; junction bases outside the gene matches: 9. CDR3 residues: CASSPTRAGGNNEQFF. CDR3 in DNA: TGTGCCAGCAGTCCTACCAGAGCGGGAGGGAACAATGAGCAGTTCTTC.

This clonotype was counted many times. This sequence joins TRBV5-1 and TRBJ2-6, with D uncertain. This CDR3 has 16 amino acids. Trimming stripped 0 bases from V and 0 bases from J, with 7 bases between. Looked up from germline, CDR1 is SGHRS and CDR2 is YFSETQ. The CDR3 sequence: CASSLGQSSGANVLTF. The CDR3 DNA sequence: TGCGCCAGCAGCTTGGGCCAAAGCTCTGGGGCCAACGTCCTGACTTTC.

This clonotype was observed at least ten times. The gene calls are TRBV12-3 or TRBV12-4 and TRBJ2-1, with 8 positions matching TRBD2. V gave up 4 bases and J gave up 6 bases; unmatched junction bases: 14. There are 17 residues in the CDR3. The CDR3 region is CASSSFGREVSGNEQFF. As DNA, the CDR3 is TGTGCCAGCAGTTCCTTTGGGCGGGAGGTCAGTGGCAATGAGCAGTTCTTC.

The V gene is TRBV29-1, the J gene TRBJ2-7; D is unclear. V was pared by 6 bases and J by 0 bases, with 3 bases between. CDR1 SQVTM and CDR2 ANQGSEA come from the germline V gene. The CDR3 is 10 residues long. CDR3 sequence (DNA): TGCAGCGTGGCCTCCTACGAGCAGTACTTC. This codes for CSVASYEQYF.

This clonotype was seen ten or more times. The chain carries TRBV7-2 and TRBJ2-3, with TRBD2 matching over 7 bases. The J segment lost 8 bases and the V segment lost 5 bases, leaving 16 bases of the junction unmatched. The germline CDR1 and CDR2 sequences are SGHTA and FQGNSA. This CDR3 is 16 amino acids long. The CDR3 nucleotides are TGTGCCAGCAGCCCACAAAGCGGGATGAATGTTGGTACGCAGTATTTT. It specifies CASSPQSGMNVGTQYF.

This clonotype occurred a few times. CDR3 residues: CASSSIMDREKLFF. In nucleotides, the CDR3 is TGTGCCAGCAGCTCCATAATGGACAGGGAAAAACTGTTTTTT. V gene TRBV6-1 combines with J gene TRBJ1-4; 7 nucleotides line up with TRBD1. Germline lookup yields CDR1 MNHNS and CDR2 SASEGT. V dropped 6 bases and J dropped 8; count of bases not matched to a gene: 9. CDR3 length: 14 amino acids.

This clonotype was found many times. This chain joins TRBV13 and TRBJ1-2, with a tentative D call TRBD1 (5 bases). The CDR3 is made up of 15 amino acids. The V end lost 5 bases, the J end lost 0 bases, and 13 bases lay between the germline ends. Germline V gives CDR1 PRHDT, CDR2 FYEKMQ (reference sequence). CDR3 in amino acids: CASSPRQRPNYGYTF. CDR3 nucleotide sequence: TGTGCCAGCAGCCCTCGACAGCGGCCTAACTATGGCTACACCTTC.